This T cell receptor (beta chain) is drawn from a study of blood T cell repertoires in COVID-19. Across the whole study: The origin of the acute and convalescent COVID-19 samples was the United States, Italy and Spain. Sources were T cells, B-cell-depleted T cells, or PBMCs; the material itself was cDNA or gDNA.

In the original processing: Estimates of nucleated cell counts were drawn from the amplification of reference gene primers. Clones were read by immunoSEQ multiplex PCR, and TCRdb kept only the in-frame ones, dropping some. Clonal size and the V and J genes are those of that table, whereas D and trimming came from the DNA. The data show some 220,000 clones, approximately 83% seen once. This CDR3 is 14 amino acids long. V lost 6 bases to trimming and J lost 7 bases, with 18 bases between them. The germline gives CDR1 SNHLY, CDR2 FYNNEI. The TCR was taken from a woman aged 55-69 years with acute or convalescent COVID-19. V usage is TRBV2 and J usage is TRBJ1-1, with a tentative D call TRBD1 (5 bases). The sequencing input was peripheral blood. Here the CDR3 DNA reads TGTGCCAGCAGCGACCCAGGGTCAACCCGTGAAGCTTTCTTT. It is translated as CASSDPGSTREAFF.